This T cell receptor (beta chain) came from a study of blood T cell repertoires in COVID-19. Study-wide background: From the United States, Italy and Spain came samples of acute and convalescent COVID-19. T cells, B-cell-depleted T cells, or PBMCs supplied cDNA or gDNA.

Using immunoSEQ multiplex PCR, the repertoire was profiled, and TCRdb retains in-frame clones only, with some absent. The sample carries 150,000 or so clones, about 88% recorded once. Only one count was recorded for this clone. The clonotype comes from a man between 60 and 70 years old with acute or convalescent COVID-19. The source material was peripheral blood.

The CDR3 reads CASSLTGGPTEAFF. CDR3 coding DNA: TGTGCCAGCAGCCTTACGGGAGGACCGACTGAAGCTTTCTTT. This chain uses TRBV9 with TRBJ1-1; D is unresolved. Between the trimmed V and J ends, which lost 4 bases and 5 bases, there was a span of 15 bases. The length of the CDR3 is 14 residues. From germline, CDR1 is SGDLS and CDR2 YYNGEE. The full variable domain, completed using reference TRBV9 and TRBJ1-1, is DSGVTQTPKHLITATGQRVTLRCSPRSGDLSVYWYQQSLDQGLQFLIQYYNGEERAKGNILERFSAQQFPDLHSELNLSSLELGDSALYFCASSLTGGPTEAFFGQGTRLTVV.